This T cell receptor (beta chain) was found in a study of regulatory T cells in long-lasting Graves disease. CDR3 length: 15 amino acids. V lost 5 bases and J 8 bases, leaving 19 bases between the germline ends. In germline, CDR1 is SGHNT, CDR2 YENEEA. Arm-PCR of CDR3 regions and iRepertoire HTBI primers were the basis on which TCR beta libraries were built. TCRdb re-derived calls from the multiplex PCR reads in MiXCR, one entry per CDR3 protein. The sample yields 250,000 to 300,000 distinct CDR3 sequences, more than 15% seen once. Indicated time point: newly diagnosed GD, antithyroid drugs for less than 3 months. PBMC-derived RNA was used for the TCR library. This clonotype was seen ten or more times. These data were likewise used in another study, on T cells in Graves' hyperthyroidism and ophthalmopathy. As that study records: Stable hyperthyroidism was told apart from ophthalmopathy by a model built on 13 V-J features.

This chain connects TRBV11-3 to TRBJ2-1, with D perhaps being TRBD1 or TRBD2 (6 bases each). The specimen comprised peripheral blood mononuclear cells (PBMCs), sampled at new diagnosis, from a patient treated with antithyroid drugs. The TCR originated in a woman aged 25-40 years with Graves disease. Here the CDR3 DNA reads TGTGCCAGCAGCGGAACAGGGAGGATTGGTGATGAGCAGTTCTTC. As protein: CASSGTGRIGDEQFF. The full variable domain, rest sourced from reference TRBV11-3 and TRBJ2-1, is EAGVVQSPRYKIIEKKQPVAFWCNPISGHNTLYWYLQNLGQGPELLIRYENEEAVDDSQLPKDRFSAERLKGVDSTLKIQPAELGDSAVYLCASSGTGRIGDEQFFGPGTRLTVL.